The 13 T cell receptor beta chains in this list originate from one sample, sequenced in a study of T cells in Graves' hyperthyroidism and ophthalmopathy. RNA transcripts yielded amplified TCR beta CDR3 regions. Initially, a first-round RT-PCR of the TCR CDR3 employed the HTBI primer set. TCRdb redid the calling of the multiplex PCR reads with MiXCR, one entry per CDR3 protein. The sample includes 500,000 to 750,000 distinct CDR3 sequences, 46% of them seen just once. Sequenced: peripheral blood or thyroid tissue (not recorded which). Every receptor here comes from a woman aged 18 to 35 with Graves' hyperthyroidism.

Ten or more counts support this clonotype. This sequence joins TRBV19 and TRBJ2-2, with no clear D. Germline lookup yields CDR1 LNHDA and CDR2 SQIVND (reference sequence). Trimming removed 7 bases from V and 5 bases from J, with 11 bases in between. This CDR3 is built from 13 residues. In DNA, the CDR3 is TGTGCCAGTACCCCCCAGTTTACCGGGGAGCTGTTTTTT. Its translation is CASTPQFTGELFF.

Regarding this clonotype: The CDR3 carries no conserved terminal phenylalanine or tryptophan, so it likely arises from a read error. Because the CDR3's place on the DNA is in doubt, the DNA is left out and the CDR3 is given as listed by TCRdb. This chain links TRBV24-1 with TRBJ2-5; the D segment call TRBD2 is taken from the table without a DNA check. CDR1 is KGHDR, CDR2 SFDVKD, per germline. The CDR3 has 14 residues if both end residues are counted. The CDR3 is CATSDNTGTSGRLG.

This clonotype was seen at least ten times. This rearrangement joins TRBV29-1 to TRBJ1-6, with unresolved D. CDR3 length: 12 residues. V lost 6 bases and J 13 bases, leaving 16 bases between the germline ends. Germline CDR1 and CDR2: SQVTM and ANQGSEA. CDR3 sequence reads: CSVGTGMGPLHF. The CDR3 DNA is TGCAGCGTAGGAACTGGGATGGGGCCCCTCCACTTT.

This clonotype was recorded many times. V is TRBV14 and J is TRBJ2-5, with D unclear. CDR1 SGHDN and CDR2 FVKESK come from the germline V gene. The CDR3 covers 12 residues. V shed 8 bases and J shed 2 bases, with 9 bases lying between them. The CDR3 reads CASSRVQETQYF. CDR3 coding DNA: TGTGCCAGCTCCCGCGTACAAGAGACCCAGTACTTC.

The J gene is TRBJ2-2, the V gene TRBV7-2, with 10 bases that match TRBD2. Per germline, CDR1 SGHTA and CDR2 FQGNSA. CDR3 length: 16 amino acids. V lost 4 bases and J lost 3; bases outside the gene matches: 5. DNA for the CDR3: TGTGCCAGCAGCTCGTGGACTAGCGGTTACACCGGGGAGCTGTTTTTT. Translating gives CASSSWTSGYTGELFF.

The J gene is TRBJ1-2, the V gene TRBV15; 7 nucleotides agree with TRBD1. The CDR3 runs to 15 residues. With 11 bases clipped from V and 6 bases from J, the junction kept 18 bases outside the gene matches. Germline CDR1 is LNHNV and CDR2 is YYDKDF (reference sequence). CDR3 in DNA: TGTGCCCCCCCTAGGTCGGCGACAGGGAGCCATGGCTACACCTTC. Its protein is CAPPRSATGSHGYTF.

As to this clonotype: Since a much larger clone is just one base distant, this may be a read error. The chain couples TRBV7-2 to TRBJ1-2; D is perhaps TRBD1 (5 bases). The V end was cut by 11 bases, the J end by 0 bases, with 16 bases between. The V gene's germline CDR1 is SGHTA and CDR2 FQGNSA. The CDR3 runs to 14 residues. The CDR3 nucleotides read TGTGCCGCTGGCGGGGGGAGAACTAACTATGGCTACACCTTC. Translation gives CAAGGGRTNYGYTF.

Remarks on this clonotype: A read error may account for a junction end that differs from germline. The chain couples TRBV5-1 to TRBJ1-1; TRBD1 is a possible D gene (5 bases). The CDR3 spans 13 residues. The germline V gene encodes CDR1 SGHRS and CDR2 YFSETQ. CDR3 in amino acids: CTSSLGLNTEAFF. For the CDR3, the DNA is TGCACCAGCAGCTTGGGGCTCAACACTGAAGCTTTCTTT.

This clonotype was seen ten or more times. CDR3 sequence: CASSIHGLNTEAFF. In DNA form, the CDR3 reads TGTGCCAGTAGTATACACGGCCTGAACACTGAAGCTTTCTTT. V is TRBV19 and J is TRBJ1-1; no definite D call. This CDR3 comprises 14 residues. Germline V gene data show CDR1 as LNHDA and CDR2 as SQIVND (reference sequence). V lost 2 bases and J 0 bases, leaving 7 bases between the germline ends.

This clonotype was seen at least ten times. The V and J genes are TRBV7-2 and TRBJ2-5; D might be TRBD1 (5 bases). Germline-derived CDR1 and CDR2 are SGHTA and FQGNSA. This CDR3 is built from 14 residues. V dropped 4 bases and J dropped 4 bases, with 13 bases sitting between them. CDR3 nucleotide sequence: TGTGCCAGCAGCTCGTACACAAGGGGAGAGACCCAGTACTTC. Protein product: CASSSYTRGETQYF.

This clonotype was observed at least ten times. This chain uses TRBV20-1 with TRBJ1-3; no firm D call. Germline CDR1 DFQATT, CDR2 SNEGSKA (reference sequence). The CDR3 is 15 amino acids. V dropped 6 bases and J dropped 4 bases, with 19 bases sitting between them. CDR3 bases: TGCAGTGCCCCCGTACCCCAAATCTACGGAAACACCATATATTTT. Encoded protein: CSAPVPQIYGNTIYF.

This chain links TRBV2 with TRBJ1-2; D remains ambiguous. The V and J ends lost 1 base and 8 bases respectively, with 8 bases between them. Germline-derived CDR1 and CDR2 are SNHLY and FYNNEI. This CDR3 region has 12 residues. The CDR3 loop is CASSEDDEGYTF. The CDR3 coding sequence is TGTGCCAGCAGTGAAGACGACGAGGGCTACACCTTC.

This clonotype was observed many times. V gene TRBV11-2 combines with J gene TRBJ2-7, with D perhaps matching TRBD2 (6 bases). V was trimmed by 5 bases and J by 7 bases, leaving 24 bases between them. Per the germline V gene, CDR1 is SGHAT and CDR2 is FQNNGV. This CDR3 is built from 16 residues. DNA of the CDR3: TGTGCCAGCAGCATGCCCGAGGAGGGCACGGGACGGGAGCAGTACTTC. Its protein is CASSMPEEGTGREQYF.